This T cell receptor beta chain was recorded in a study of spatial heterogeneity in lung cancer. Study background: Combinations of a unique TCR and a UMI were tallied in raw reads, and on average each appeared more than ten times.

V was pared by 0 bases and J by 2 bases, with 11 bases between. From germline, CDR1 is SGHAT and CDR2 FQDESV (reference sequence). The CDR3 consists of 15 residues. The time point is: sample taken at primary tumor resection. No cells were sorted before sequencing. The whole RNA sequenced was extracted from tumor, nontumor lung or frozen PBMC. The donors were approximately 65 patients with non-small cell lung cancer that was early-stage and untreated. A distinct unique molecular identifier was carried by each TCR cDNA molecule. TCRdb re-analysed the 5' RACE reads in MiXCR, keeping a single row per CDR3 protein. The table has tens of thousands of distinct CDR3 sequences, more than 10% seen once; the top ten hold approximately 39%.

The TCR was taken from a male donor with early-stage non-small cell lung cancer. This chain joins TRBV11-1 and TRBJ2-7; weak D call: TRBD1 (6 bases). Here the sequenced sample was PBMCs, taken at surgery. Here the CDR3 reads CASSLAAGETYEQYF. In DNA form, the CDR3 reads TGTGCCAGCAGCTTAGCGGCAGGGGAAACCTACGAGCAGTACTTC.